A single sample is the source of the 27 T cell receptor beta chains below, sequenced in a study of Ad26.COV2.S vaccination and SARS-CoV-2 variants. TCRdb's copy holds only in-frame clones and misses some; the assay was immunoSEQ multiplex PCR. Here the sample spans hundreds of thousands of clones, about four fifths being singletons. The treatment denotes: roughly 19 received Ad26.COV2.S at low or high dose, single or two shots; several received placebo; per-sample allocation not given. At day 63 after the first vaccine or placebo injection, samples were drawn. Material: peripheral blood, obtained in a trial of Ad26.COV2.S vaccine versus placebo. The receptors here all came from a person between 18 and 65 years old who received the Ad26.COV2.S COVID-19 vaccine or a placebo.

The sample holds one count of this clone. The chain links TRBV19 to TRBJ2-7, with D perhaps TRBD1 (5 bases). Trimming cost V 5 bases and J 3 bases, with 17 bases left between them. Germline lookup yields CDR1 LNHDA and CDR2 SQIVND (reference sequence). This CDR3 contains 15 residues. In DNA form, the CDR3 reads TGTGCCAGTAGTTCTCGACAGCCGTCTAACTACGAGCAGTACTTC. This gives the protein CASSSRQPSNYEQYF.

This clone was seen a handful of times. The rearrangement joins TRBV7-9 to TRBJ2-7; TRBD1 matches 7 bases. Trimming cost V 5 bases and J 5 bases; bases outside gene matches: 6. The length of the CDR3 is 13 residues. CDR1 and CDR2 (germline): SEHNR, FQNEAQ (reference sequence). The DNA for the CDR3 is TGTGCCAGCAGCATCGACAGGGCCCACGAGCAGTACTTC. Protein: CASSIDRAHEQYF.

This clone was counted a single time. The chain combines TRBV5-1 with TRBJ2-5; TRBD2 might be the D (5 bases). Germline-derived CDR1 and CDR2 are SGHRS and YFSETQ. CDR3 length: 13 amino acids. The ends were cut back, 2 bases at V and 5 bases at J, with 10 bases in the middle. Here the CDR3 DNA reads TGCGCCAGCAGCTTCTACGGCGGGGAGACCCAGTACTTC. Its translation is CASSFYGGETQYF.

The V call is TRBV28, the J call TRBJ1-5, with a weak D call TRBD1 (5 bases). The V gene's germline CDR1 is MDHEN and CDR2 SYDVKM. The V end lost 9 bases, the J end lost 4 bases, and 10 bases lay between the germline ends. This CDR3 is 12 amino acids long. The DNA for the CDR3 is TGTGCCAGTAGGGGTAGTAATCAGCCCCAGCATTTT. Encoded protein: CASRGSNQPQHF. Together with reference TRBV28 and TRBJ1-5, the CDR3 gives the full variable domain: DVKVTQSSRYLVKRTGEKVFLECVQDMDHENMFWYRQDPGLGLRLIYFSYDVKMKEKGDIPEGYSVSREKKERFSLILESASTNQTSMYLCASRGSNQPQHFGDGTRLSIL.

The chain carries TRBV13 and TRBJ2-7; tentatively, D is TRBD1 (6 bases). Trimming shortened V by 5 bases and J by 0 bases, and 17 bases separated the two germline ends. This CDR3 spans 16 amino acids. Germline-derived CDR1 and CDR2 are PRHDT and FYEKMQ (reference sequence). CDR3 sequence reads: CASSHARQVPSYEQYF. In DNA form, the CDR3 reads TGTGCCAGCAGCCACGCTCGACAGGTCCCCTCCTACGAGCAGTACTTC.

CDR3 sequence (DNA): TGCGCCAGCAGCCCGGGACAGGTGCATGGCTACACCTTC. Translated: CASSPGQVHGYTF. The rearrangement links TRBV5-1 to TRBJ1-2; 8 bases align to TRBD1. CDR1 SGHRS and CDR2 YFSETQ come from the germline V gene. The length of the CDR3 is 13 residues. V trimming: 4 bases; J trimming: 6 bases; junction bases outside the gene matches: 5.

J is TRBJ1-1 and V is TRBV7-9; TRBD1 matches at 11 bases. The CDR3 extends over 16 amino acids. Germline V gives CDR1 SEHNR, CDR2 FQNEAQ (reference sequence). The ends lost 5 bases at V and 1 base at J; junction bases unmatched: 6. For the CDR3, the DNA is TGTGCCAGCAGCCGTGGGACAGGGGGTCGGAACACTGAAGCTTTCTTT. Its translation is CASSRGTGGRNTEAFF.

This clone was seen a handful of times. V and J are TRBV4-3 and TRBJ2-7, with 11 bases lining up with TRBD2. This CDR3 has 19 residues. The germline CDR1 and CDR2 sequences are LGHNA and YSLEER. With 3 bases clipped from V and 0 bases from J, the junction kept 13 bases outside the gene matches. CDR3 sequence: CASSQRRLAGGRSSYEQYF. The CDR3 DNA reads TGCGCCAGCAGCCAGAGAAGGCTAGCGGGGGGAAGGAGCTCCTACGAGCAGTACTTC.

This chain links TRBV5-4 with TRBJ2-3, with D tentatively TRBD2 (6 bases). Germline V gene lookup returns CDR1 SGHNT and CDR2 YYREEE (reference sequence). V was cut by 4 bases and J by 2 bases, with 14 bases left in between. This CDR3 is built from 15 residues. The CDR3 nucleotides are TGTGCCAGCAGCCTGTGGCGGGACTTCACAGATACGCAGTATTTT. It translates to CASSLWRDFTDTQYF.

This chain uses TRBV12-3 or TRBV12-4 with TRBJ1-2, with a tentative D call TRBD1 (5 bases). The ends were cut back, 5 bases at V and 7 bases at J, with 14 bases in the middle. The CDR3 spans 13 residues. The CDR3 here is CASSPGQGAGYTF. In DNA, the CDR3 is TGTGCCAGCAGTCCCGGACAAGGAGCTGGCTACACCTTC.

V gene TRBV6-5 combines with J gene TRBJ1-1; TRBD1 matches at 7 bases. The J segment lost 4 bases and the V segment lost 7 bases, leaving 6 bases of the junction unmatched. CDR3 length: 13 residues. Germline CDR1 reads MNHEY; CDR2 reads SVGAGI. The CDR3 DNA sequence: TGTGCCAGCACCTTACAGGGGATCACTGAAGCTTTCTTT. Its protein is CASTLQGITEAFF.

The rearrangement links TRBV11-2 to TRBJ2-7, with D perhaps matching TRBD1 or TRBD2 (5 bases each). Germline CDR1 reads SGHAT; CDR2 reads FQNNGV. Trimming shortened V by 1 base and J by 7 bases, and 20 bases separated the two germline ends. The CDR3 contains 16 residues. The CDR3, as DNA: TGTGCCAGCAGCTTAGCGTTCCGGAGGACAAGAGGAGAGCAGTACTTC. Protein sequence: CASSLAFRRTRGEQYF.

The V gene is TRBV11-1, the J gene TRBJ2-5, with 7 bases fitting TRBD1. This CDR3 comprises 13 residues. Germline CDR1 reads SGHAT; CDR2 reads FQDESV (reference sequence). V gave up 6 bases and J gave up 5 bases; unmatched junction bases: 6. CDR3 sequence: CASRTTGKETQYF. The CDR3 DNA is TGTGCCAGCAGGACGACAGGGAAGGAGACCCAGTACTTC.

The chain carries TRBV10-3 and TRBJ1-1; TRBD1 aligns across 9 bases. Germline CDR1 is ENHRY and CDR2 is SYGVKD. The CDR3 sequence is 14 residues long. The V and J ends lost 7 bases and 7 bases, in that order; junction bases with no gene match: 10. CDR3 bases: TGTGCCATCACGTCGGGACAGGGAGGGTTTGAAGCTTTCTTT. As protein: CAITSGQGGFEAFF.

Of note for this clone: The same CDR3 also results from other DNA sequences found in this sample. The rearrangement links TRBV2 to TRBJ2-7; no reliable D call. The CDR3 loop spans 11 amino acids. Trimming stripped 8 bases from V and 3 bases from J, with 8 bases between. CDR1 SNHLY and CDR2 FYNNEI come from the germline V gene. The CDR3 bases are TGTGCCAGCTCCCTGTACTACGAGCAGTACTTC. The encoded protein is CASSLYYEQYF.

V and J are TRBV24-1 and TRBJ1-5; unclear D gene. Germline V CDR1 and CDR2: KGHDR, SFDVKD. The germline V and J ends were trimmed by 4 bases and 5 bases, with 20 bases remaining between them. The CDR3 consists of 17 residues. CDR3: CATSEGEAIPRDQPQHF. In DNA, the CDR3 is TGTGCCACCAGTGAAGGTGAGGCCATCCCGAGGGATCAGCCCCAGCATTTT.

This chain uses TRBV30 with TRBJ2-7; 10 bases map to TRBD1. Germline V lookup: CDR1 GTSNPN, CDR2 SVGIG (reference sequence). The CDR3 runs to 11 residues. The trim removed 7 bases at V and 6 bases at J, leaving 3 bases unmatched. The CDR3 DNA follows: TGTGCCTTAGACAGGGGGCTCGAGCAGTACTTC. This encodes CALDRGLEQYF.

This clone was seen a single time. This specimen includes other DNA sequences encoding the same CDR3. The V gene is TRBV5-1, the J gene TRBJ2-5; D may be TRBD1 (5 bases). Trimming shortened V by 2 bases and J by 0 bases, and 8 bases separated the two germline ends. Germline V gene data show CDR1 as SGHRS and CDR2 as YFSETQ. This CDR3 comprises 14 residues. CDR3 amino acids: CASSFQTDQETQYF. The CDR3 DNA reads as TGCGCCAGCAGCTTCCAGACAGACCAAGAGACCCAGTACTTC. Full variable domain (remainder filled in from reference TRBV5-1 and TRBJ2-5): KAGVTQTPRYLIKTRGQQVTLSCSPISGHRSVSWYQQTPGQGLQFLFEYFSETQRNKGNFPGRFSGRQFSNSRSEMNVSTLELGDSALYLCASSFQTDQETQYFGPGTRLLVL.

This clone came up once. The CDR3 loop reads CASPLPGAQLNQPQHF. CDR3 in DNA: TGTGCCAGCCCATTGCCGGGGGCCCAGCTCAATCAGCCCCAGCATTTT. V and J are TRBV7-9 and TRBJ1-5, with a tentative D call TRBD1 (6 bases). V gave up 8 bases and J gave up 3 bases, with 20 bases separating them. The CDR3 contains 16 residues. The V gene's germline CDR1 is SEHNR and CDR2 FQNEAQ (reference sequence). Variable domain in full (rest from reference TRBV7-9 and TRBJ1-5): DTGVSQNPRHKITKRGQNVTFRCDPISEHNRLYWYRQTLGQGPEFLTYFQNEAQLEKSRLLSDRFSAERPKGSFSTLEIQRTEQGDSAMYLCASPLPGAQLNQPQHFGDGTRLSIL.

This chain uses TRBV10-3 with TRBJ1-1, with D unresolved. V was cut by 8 bases and J by 4 bases, with 5 bases left in between. CDR3 length: 10 residues. CDR1 is ENHRY, CDR2 SYGVKD, per germline. The CDR3 DNA reads TGTGCCATCGGGAGCACTGAAGCTTTCTTT. It codes for CAIGSTEAFF.

The rearrangement joins TRBV5-6 to TRBJ1-1; D uncertain. The V gene's germline CDR1 is SGHDT and CDR2 YYEEEE. The ends were cut back, 5 bases at V and 0 bases at J, with 11 bases in the middle. CDR3 size: 14 residues. The CDR3 nucleotides read TGTGCCAGCAGTTCCCTAGGGATGAACACTGAAGCTTTCTTT. Translating it yields CASSSLGMNTEAFF.

This chain connects TRBV30 to TRBJ1-6; 12 bases fit TRBD1. J lost 7 bases, V lost 1 base, and 5 bases had no gene match. Germline V lookup: CDR1 GTSNPN, CDR2 SVGIG (reference sequence). The CDR3 runs 16 residues. The CDR3 spells CAWSALGQGANSPLHF. The CDR3 DNA reads TGTGCCTGGAGTGCCCTGGGACAGGGGGCAAATTCACCCCTCCACTTT.

The DNA for the CDR3 is TGTGCCAGTAGACAGGGGGTAACAACCACTGAAGCTTTCTTT. It encodes CASRQGVTTTEAFF. The J gene is TRBJ1-1, the V gene TRBV19; 8 bases line up with TRBD1. The V segment lost 6 bases and the J segment 4 bases; nucleotides outside the gene matches: 7. The CDR3 is 14 residues long. Germline V gene lookup returns CDR1 LNHDA and CDR2 SQIVND (reference sequence). Filled out from reference TRBV19 and TRBJ1-1, the complete variable domain reads DGGITQSPKYLFRKEGQNVTLSCEQNLNHDAMYWYRQDPGQGLRLIYYSQIVNDFQKGDIAEGYSVSREKKESFPLTVTSAQKNPTAFYLCASRQGVTTTEAFFGQGTRLTVV.

This clone was seen a single time. The chain carries TRBV5-6 and TRBJ1-4; the D is unclear. V dropped 1 base and J dropped 7 bases, with 11 bases sitting between them. The CDR3 is 14 amino acids. Germline values: CDR1 SGHDT, CDR2 YYEEEE. This chain's CDR3 is CASSLTGVGEKLFF. The DNA of the CDR3 is TGTGCCAGCAGCTTGACTGGGGTTGGTGAAAAACTGTTTTTT.

The V gene is TRBV6-6, the J gene TRBJ2-7; a possible D gene is TRBD1 (6 bases). The V end lost 6 bases, the J end lost 9 bases, and 18 bases lay between the germline ends. The CDR3 runs to 13 residues. Germline-derived CDR1 and CDR2 are MNHNY and SVGAGI (reference sequence). For the CDR3, the DNA is TGTGCCAGCAGCCTCGACAGGCCGACGGGGCAGTACTTC. This translates into CASSLDRPTGQYF.

The gene calls are TRBV30 and TRBJ1-5; D gene uncertain. Germline values: CDR1 GTSNPN, CDR2 SVGIG (reference sequence). The V and J ends lost 0 bases and 7 bases respectively, with 16 bases between them. This CDR3 comprises 15 residues. Written as DNA, the CDR3 is TGTGCCTGGAGTGTACAAGGACCCCTCAACCAGCCCCAGCATTTT. This sequence encodes CAWSVQGPLNQPQHF. Drawing the rest from reference TRBV30 and TRBJ1-5, the complete variable domain is SQTIHQWPATLVQPVGSPLSLECTVEGTSNPNLYWYRQAAGRGLQLLFYSVGIGQISSEVPQNLSASRPQDRQFILSSKKLLLSDSGFYLCAWSVQGPLNQPQHFGDGTRLSIL.

The genes are TRBV19 and TRBJ1-3; a possible D gene is TRBD1 (5 bases). In germline, CDR1 is LNHDA, CDR2 SQIVND (reference sequence). The CDR3 has 14 residues. Trimming shortened V by 7 bases and J by 2 bases, and 12 bases separated the two germline ends. CDR3 nucleotides: TGTGCCAGTACCCGGGACCGCACTGGAAACACCATATATTTT. Protein product: CASTRDRTGNTIYF.